This T cell receptor beta chain emerged from a study of beta chain features in type 1 diabetes. General observations from the study: For Type 1 diabetes patients, all four CD4+ subsets carried TCRB CDR3s that were moderately but significantly shorter.

With regard to this clone: What it binds is not known.

Every bit of the isolated RNA underwent reverse transcription, so sequencing read expressed TCRB transcripts. Sequencing of naive, central memory and regulatory T cell samples gave an average of roughly 4 million reads. The assay was immunoSEQ multiplex PCR, and TCRdb's table has in-frame clones only and misses some. Seen here are more than 150,000 clones, 7% to 9.5% observed once, and the top ten hold 0.7%. Using CD45RO/CCR7/CD25/CD127/CD95/CD27, CD4+ naive, central memory, regulatory and stem cell-like memory cells were sorted. Losses at the gene ends were 2 bases for V and 3 bases for J; bases not matched to a gene: 6. CDR3 length: 16 amino acids. Per the germline V gene, CDR1 is SGHRS and CDR2 is YFSETQ.

Sequenced material: central memory CD4+ T cells from blood. The sequence was collected from a woman in her thirties with type 1 diabetes. The rearrangement uses TRBV5-1 and TRBJ2-2, with TRBD1 matching 8 bases. The CDR3 bases are TGCGCCAGCAGCTTACAGGGGGATAAGGACACCGGGGAGCTGTTTTTT. Its translation: CASSLQGDKDTGELFF.